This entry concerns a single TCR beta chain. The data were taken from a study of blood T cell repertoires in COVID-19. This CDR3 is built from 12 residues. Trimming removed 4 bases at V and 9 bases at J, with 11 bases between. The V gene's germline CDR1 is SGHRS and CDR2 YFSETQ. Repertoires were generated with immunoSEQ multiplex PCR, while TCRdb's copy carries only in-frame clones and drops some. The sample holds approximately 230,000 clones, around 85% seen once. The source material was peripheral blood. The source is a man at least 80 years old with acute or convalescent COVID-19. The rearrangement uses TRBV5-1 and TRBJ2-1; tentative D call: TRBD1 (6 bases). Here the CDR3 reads CASSRGGTEQFF. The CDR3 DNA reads TGCGCCAGCAGCCGAGGGGGTACTGAGCAGTTCTTC.